A selection of T cell receptor beta chains follows, all from one sample in a study of T cell changes during pregnancy in multiple sclerosis. The method was immunoSEQ multiplex PCR; TCRdb's version includes in-frame clones alone and lacks a portion of them. The data show some 46,000 clones, about 92% seen once. This specimen was peripheral blood, taken in the third trimester of pregnancy. Every receptor here comes from a female donor with multiple sclerosis, enrolled in a pregnancy study. Both conserved end residues are part of each CDR3. D genes are given only for firm matches. Part of the rows lack a size; the others show once, few, many or a class for expanded clones.

j_gene | len | v_gene | abundance | d_gene | CDR3nt | CDR3aa
TRBJ1-3 | 14 | TRBV18 | . | . | TGTGCCAGCTCACCAGGAGGCTCTGGAAACACCATATATTTT | CASSPGGSGNTIYF
TRBJ2-2 | 15 | TRBV11-2 | . | TRBD2 | TGTGCCAGCAGCTTGGCGGGAGTGAACACCGGGGAGCTGTTTTTT | CASSLAGVNTGELFF
TRBJ2-3 | 15 | TRBV11-3 | . | . | TGTGCCAGCAGTTCCCCTTGGGGGGGCACAGATACGCAGTATTTT | CASSSPWGGTDTQYF
TRBJ2-1 | 16 | TRBV10-3 | . | TRBD2 | TGTGCCATCAGTGGACATAGCGGGGGCTCCTACAATGAGCAGTTCTTC | CAISGHSGGSYNEQFF
TRBJ1-2 | 14 | TRBV6-5 | once | . | TGTGCCAGCAGGCGGACAGCCTCTAACTATGGCTACACCTTC | CASRRTASNYGYTF
TRBJ1-5 | 16 | TRBV27 | . | TRBD1 | TGTGCCAGCAGGTCCCGACAGGGAAATAGCAATCAGCCCCAGCATTTT | CASRSRQGNSNQPQHF
TRBJ2-3 | 14 | TRBV7-9 | . | . | TGTGCCAGCAGCTCGACGGGAACCACAGATACGCAGTATTTT | CASSSTGTTDTQYF
TRBJ2-7 | 14 | TRBV25-1 | . | . | TGTGCCAGCAGTGACTATATTAGCCCCTACGAGCAGTACTTC | CASSDYISPYEQYF
TRBJ2-3 | 16 | TRBV28 | . | TRBD1 | TGTGCCAGCAGTAACAGGGGATTCGGGGCCCCGGATACGCAGTATTTT | CASSNRGFGAPDTQYF
TRBJ2-3 | 15 | TRBV7-2 | . | . | TGTGCCAGCAGCTTATCACAGGCCCGCACAGATACGCAGTATTTT | CASSLSQARTDTQYF
TRBJ2-7 | 16 | TRBV6-1 | . | . | TGTGCCAGCAGTGAATCCTCGGGTCTTTTTCCGGGACAAGGGGAGTTC | CASSESSGLFPGQGEF
TRBJ2-5 | 13 | TRBV5-4 | . | . | TGTGCCAGCAGCTTGGACGCCCTAGGGGCCCAGTACTTC | CASSLDALGAQYF
TRBJ1-3 | 13 | TRBV19 | . | TRBD1 | TGTGCCAGTAAATCAGGGGGTGGAAACACCATATATTTT | CASKSGGGNTIYF